Shown below are 32 T cell receptor beta chains from a single sample sequenced in a study of graft-versus-host responses after intestinal transplantation. These receptors' targets are unknown. The table came from immunoSEQ multiplex PCR; TCRdb's copy has only in-frame clones and leaves some out. The table records about 130,000 clones, 80% to 95% of them present only once. The sample consisted of unstimulated CD4+ T cells sorted from spleen or lymph node cells, taken before intestinal transplant. Receptors originate from a human donor who received an intestinal transplant.

The V and J genes are TRBV19 and TRBJ2-1, with 10 bases that match TRBD2. This CDR3 has 19 amino acids. V shed 4 bases and J 4 bases; nucleotides not matched to a gene: 16. In germline, CDR1 is LNHDA, CDR2 SQIVND (reference sequence). Here the CDR3 DNA reads TGTGCCAGTAGTACCACTAGCGGGATAGGTGGGAGAGCTTACAATGAGCAGTTCTTC. It codes for CASSTTSGIGGRAYNEQFF.

This chain joins TRBV5-1 and TRBJ1-3; D is unresolved. Germline V gene data show CDR1 as SGHRS and CDR2 as YFSETQ. The CDR3 is made up of 14 amino acids. The ends were cut back, 5 bases at V and 4 bases at J, with 13 bases in the middle. As DNA, the CDR3 is TGCGCCAGCAGTCCCGTGGAATGGGGAAACACCATATATTTT. As protein: CASSPVEWGNTIYF.

The chain is built from TRBV9 and TRBJ1-6, with D perhaps matching TRBD1 (5 bases). The germline V gene encodes CDR1 SGDLS and CDR2 YYNGEE. Trimming left V 0 bases short and J 7 bases short, with 8 bases between. This CDR3 is 14 amino acids long. CDR3 amino acids: CASSVGQGNSPLHF. The CDR3 DNA sequence: TGTGCCAGCAGCGTAGGCCAGGGAAATTCACCCCTCCACTTT.

The V call is TRBV21-1, the J call TRBJ1-5; the table names TRBD1, a call not compared with the DNA. TRBV21-1 is recorded as a pseudogene. The CDR3 totals 16 residues. CDR3 sequence reads: CASSKTAGRCNQPQHF. CDR3 sequence (DNA): TGTGCCAGCAGCAAAACAGCAGGGCGGTGCAATCAGCCCCAGCATTTT.

This clone was recorded a few times. The chain joins TRBV5-1 to TRBJ2-1; 7 nucleotides match TRBD2. V trimming: 4 bases; J trimming: 5 bases; junction bases outside the gene matches: 9. CDR1 is SGHRS and CDR2 is YFSETQ in the germline V gene. This CDR3 is built from 15 residues. CDR3 nucleotide sequence: TGCGCCAGCAGCCTCAGCGGGAAAACGGACAATGAGCAGTTCTTC. This gives the protein CASSLSGKTDNEQFF.

The chain joins TRBV4-2 to TRBJ1-5; D remains unclear. There are 14 residues in the CDR3. V was cut by 1 base and J by 4 bases, with 8 bases left in between. CDR1 is LGHNA, CDR2 YNFKEQ, per germline. This CDR3 reads CASSQGEMNQPQHF. The CDR3 region has the DNA TGTGCCAGCAGCCAAGGAGAGATGAATCAGCCCCAGCATTTT.

This chain connects TRBV5-6 to TRBJ2-1, with unresolved D. The V and J ends lost 0 bases and 9 bases respectively, with 10 bases between them. Germline V gives CDR1 SGHDT, CDR2 YYEEEE. The CDR3 extends over 13 amino acids. The CDR3 here is CASSLGSKGEQFF. As DNA, the CDR3 is TGTGCCAGCAGCTTGGGGTCAAAAGGTGAGCAGTTCTTC.

This clone was seen a handful of times. V usage is TRBV7-9 and J usage is TRBJ2-3, with D possibly TRBD1 on 6 matching bases. This CDR3 is 13 amino acids long. Germline V CDR1 and CDR2: SEHNR, FQNEAQ (reference sequence). The ends were cut back, 7 bases at V and 4 bases at J, with 12 bases in the middle. CDR3 sequence (DNA): TGTGCCAGCAACCTACAGGGCCCAGATACGCAGTATTTT. It specifies CASNLQGPDTQYF.

CDR3 in DNA: TGTGCCAGCAGTTTGCCTCAGGGGGGGGGTGAAAAACTGTTTTTT. Protein: CASSLPQGGGEKLFF. The V call is TRBV28, the J call TRBJ1-4; 7 positions agree with TRBD1. V lost 3 bases and J lost 7; bases outside the gene matches: 8. This CDR3 contains 15 residues. CDR1 is MDHEN and CDR2 is SYDVKM in the germline V gene.

This chain uses TRBV9 with TRBJ2-1; D is unresolved. Germline-derived CDR1 and CDR2 are SGDLS and YYNGEE. The CDR3 contains 15 residues. V lost 3 bases, J lost 0 bases, and 10 bases lay in between. CDR3 sequence reads: CASSGVGSSYNEQFF. DNA for the CDR3: TGTGCCAGCAGCGGAGTTGGCAGCTCCTACAATGAGCAGTTCTTC.

V is TRBV19 and J is TRBJ2-7; 9 nucleotides match TRBD2. Germline CDR1 is LNHDA and CDR2 is SQIVND (reference sequence). V was pared by 5 bases and J by 5 bases, with 13 bases of the junction left unmatched. The CDR3 extends over 16 amino acids. The CDR3 here is CASSLGGSGRLNEQYF. The CDR3 DNA reads as TGTGCCAGTAGTTTGGGGGGTAGCGGGAGATTAAACGAGCAGTACTTC.

V gene TRBV6-1 combines with J gene TRBJ1-2; no clear D. The CDR3 runs to 15 residues. V lost 1 base and J 6 bases, leaving 15 bases between the germline ends. Germline CDR1 reads MNHNS; CDR2 reads SASEGT. This CDR3 reads CASSEGGYYSDGYTF. CDR3 in DNA: TGTGCCAGCAGTGAAGGAGGGTATTATTCAGATGGCTACACCTTC.

The V and J genes are TRBV15 and TRBJ1-5; possibly TRBD1 for D (5 bases). This CDR3 has 16 amino acids. Germline V lookup: CDR1 LNHNV, CDR2 YYDKDF (reference sequence). The V end lost 1 base, the J end lost 3 bases, and 13 bases lay between the germline ends. Here the CDR3 DNA reads TGTGCCACCAGCAGAGGATCAGGGCCACCCAATCAGCCCCAGCATTTT. As protein: CATSRGSGPPNQPQHF.

This clone was seen only once. The chain combines TRBV5-1 with TRBJ2-4; 16 nucleotides align to TRBD2. The CDR3 consists of 18 residues. Germline loops: CDR1 SGHRS, CDR2 YFSETQ. J was trimmed by 1 base and V by 4 bases; bases with no gene match: 5. In nucleotides, the CDR3 is TGCGCCAGCAGCCCGGGACTAGCGGGAGGGCTTGCCAAAAACATTCAGTACTTC. It codes for CASSPGLAGGLAKNIQYF.

Remarks on this clone: This specimen includes other DNA sequences encoding the same CDR3. This chain joins TRBV11-2 and TRBJ1-5, with D uncertain. CDR3 size: 13 residues. Trimming pared 3 bases from V and 7 bases from J, leaving 10 bases between. The germline CDR1 and CDR2 sequences are SGHAT and FQNNGV. This CDR3 reads CASSLGDRQPQHF. In DNA, the CDR3 is TGTGCCAGCAGCTTGGGAGACCGGCAGCCCCAGCATTTT.

Only one count was recorded for this clone. The chain links TRBV27 to TRBJ1-1; 7 nucleotides match TRBD1. CDR1 MNHEY and CDR2 SMNVEV come from the germline V gene (reference sequence). The junction had 8 bases not matched to a gene; V was cut back by 6 bases and J by 1 base. This CDR3 is built from 15 residues. The CDR3: CASSPRGQQNTEAFF. In DNA, the CDR3 is TGTGCCAGCAGCCCTAGGGGACAGCAGAACACTGAAGCTTTCTTT.

The chain has TRBV25-1 and TRBJ2-1, with D unclear. The CDR3 runs to 15 residues. Per the germline V gene, CDR1 is MGHDK and CDR2 is SYGVNS. V dropped 1 base and J dropped 9 bases, with 16 bases sitting between them. The CDR3 DNA follows: TGTGCCAGCAGTGAATTAGGTCAGACGGGTACTGAGCAGTTCTTC. It encodes CASSELGQTGTEQFF.

The chain carries TRBV28 and TRBJ1-1; D unresolved. CDR1 and CDR2 (germline): MDHEN, SYDVKM. The CDR3 is 13 amino acids. V lost 1 base and J lost 1, with 4 bases in between. CDR3 DNA sequence: TGTGCCAGCAGTTTATTCGGGAACACTGAAGCTTTCTTT. Translation: CASSLFGNTEAFF.

This CDR3 reads CASSHTSYEQYF. DNA of the CDR3: TGTGCCAGCAGCCATACTAGCTACGAGCAGTACTTC. V and J are TRBV7-2 and TRBJ2-7; a weak D match, TRBD2 (5 bases). From germline, CDR1 is SGHTA and CDR2 FQGNSA. The CDR3 sequence is 12 residues long. Trimming removed 5 bases at V and 3 bases at J, with 8 bases between.

This chain links TRBV4-1 with TRBJ2-1; 11 bases fit TRBD2. The V gene's germline CDR1 is MGHRA and CDR2 YSYEKL. This CDR3 has 18 residues. The V gene end was trimmed by 0 bases and the J gene end by 0 bases; junction bases not matched to a gene: 4. Here the CDR3 reads CASSQDGTSGSSYNEQFF. The CDR3, as DNA: TGCGCCAGCAGCCAAGATGGGACTAGCGGTAGCTCCTACAATGAGCAGTTCTTC.

The chain couples TRBV7-9 to TRBJ1-6; tentative D call: TRBD1 (6 bases). From germline, CDR1 is SEHNR and CDR2 FQNEAQ (reference sequence). Trimming took off 6 bases at V and 6 bases at J, with 15 bases between the two ends. This CDR3 is 15 amino acids long. The DNA for the CDR3 is TGTGCCAGCAGAGATCAGGGGTCCGGTAATTCACCCCTCCACTTT. Protein: CASRDQGSGNSPLHF.

The J gene is TRBJ2-1, the V gene TRBV6-5; TRBD2 is a possible D gene (5 bases). The CDR3 runs to 15 residues. Trimming left V 6 bases short and J 0 bases short, with 12 bases between. Germline V gives CDR1 MNHEY, CDR2 SVGAGI. The CDR3 here is CASSLTGSSYNEQFF. The DNA for the CDR3 is TGTGCCAGCAGCCTTACGGGGAGCTCCTACAATGAGCAGTTCTTC.

The genes are TRBV6-1 and TRBJ1-4; possible D gene TRBD1, 5 bases. Trimming took off 1 base at V and 7 bases at J, with 22 bases between the two ends. Germline V lookup: CDR1 MNHNS, CDR2 SASEGT. The CDR3 totals 18 residues. DNA for the CDR3: TGTGCCAGCAGTGAAGGGGGGGTTTTGACCCGCCGGGGTGAAAAACTGTTTTTT. It encodes CASSEGGVLTRRGEKLFF.

The rearrangement uses TRBV11-1 and TRBJ2-5, with 7 bases matching TRBD2. This CDR3 region has 14 residues. Germline values: CDR1 SGHAT, CDR2 FQDESV (reference sequence). With 6 bases clipped from V and 4 bases from J, the junction kept 8 bases outside the gene matches. The CDR3 nucleotides read TGTGCCAGCAGACTAACTGGCGGGAGAGAGACCCAGTACTTC. It translates to CASRLTGGRETQYF. The full variable domain, completed using reference TRBV11-1 and TRBJ2-5, is EAEVAQSPRYKITEKSQAVAFWCDPISGHATLYWYRQILGQGPELLVQFQDESVVDDSQLPKDRFSAERLKGVDSTLKIQPAELGDSAMYLCASRLTGGRETQYFGPGTRLLVL.

This chain uses TRBV19 with TRBJ2-7, with 10 bases identical to TRBD2. Trimming at V came to 4 bases and at J to 1 base, leaving 7 bases not matched to a gene. The CDR3 runs 16 residues. From germline, CDR1 is LNHDA and CDR2 SQIVND (reference sequence). This CDR3 reads CASSTRTAGGSYEQYF. In nucleotides, the CDR3 is TGTGCCAGTAGTACCCGGACAGCGGGAGGGTCCTACGAGCAGTACTTC.

The chain joins TRBV5-4 to TRBJ1-2; D is undetermined. From germline, CDR1 is SGHNT and CDR2 YYREEE (reference sequence). Trimming pared 1 base from V and 4 bases from J, leaving 14 bases between. The CDR3 runs to 15 residues. The CDR3 DNA is TGTGCCAGCAGCTTGCAAGCCTCAGGAGGCTATGGCTACACCTTC. The encoded protein is CASSLQASGGYGYTF. The full variable domain, with the rest looked up from reference TRBV5-4 and TRBJ1-2, is ETGVTQSPTHLIKTRGQQVTLRCSSQSGHNTVSWYQQALGQGPQFIFQYYREEENGRGNFPPRFSGLQFPNYSSELNVNALELDDSALYLCASSLQASGGYGYTFGSGTRLTVV.

The chain employs TRBV5-1 and TRBJ2-5, with D unresolved. This CDR3 region has 14 residues. V gave up 1 base and J gave up 1 base, with 8 bases separating them. Germline CDR1 and CDR2: SGHRS and YFSETQ. CDR3 in amino acids: CASSLRRPQETQYF. CDR3 bases: TGCGCCAGCAGCTTGCGTCGGCCCCAAGAGACCCAGTACTTC.

This chain links TRBV7-2 with TRBJ2-3, with a possible D match to TRBD2 (5 bases). The CDR3 length is 16 residues. Deletions cut 2 bases from V and 2 bases from J, with 14 bases between. CDR1 and CDR2 (germline): SGHTA, FQGNSA. The CDR3 DNA is TGTGCCAGCAGCTTACGCGGTAGCGCTTACACAGATACGCAGTATTTT. It translates to CASSLRGSAYTDTQYF.

The gene calls are TRBV2 and TRBJ2-7; TRBD1 is a possible D gene (6 bases). V dropped 6 bases and J dropped 3 bases, with 18 bases sitting between them. The CDR3 totals 15 residues. Germline V gives CDR1 SNHLY, CDR2 FYNNEI. CDR3 sequence (DNA): TGTGCCAGCAGGTCTCAGGGGACCCCCGTCTACGAGCAGTACTTC. Translated: CASRSQGTPVYEQYF.

This chain joins TRBV4-1 and TRBJ1-4; D is uncertain. V lost 5 bases and J 4 bases, leaving 14 bases between the germline ends. Germline V gene sequence: CDR1 MGHRA, CDR2 YSYEKL. The CDR3 extends over 15 amino acids. DNA for the CDR3: TGCGCCAGCAGCTCCCGCGGGTCTGGTAATGAAAAACTGTTTTTT. Amino acid sequence: CASSSRGSGNEKLFF.

This chain uses TRBV7-9 with TRBJ2-2, with TRBD1 as a possible D gene (6 bases). Trimming cost V 1 base and J 3 bases, with 15 bases left between them. Germline V gene data show CDR1 as SEHNR and CDR2 as FQNEAQ (reference sequence). The CDR3 has 17 amino acids. CDR3 in DNA: TGTGCCAGCAGCTTAGGCCTAACAGGGATCGACACCGGGGAGCTGTTTTTT. The encoded protein is CASSLGLTGIDTGELFF.

J is TRBJ2-5 and V is TRBV9; either TRBD1 or TRBD2 may fit D (6 bases each). Near its end, the DNA agrees better with TRBJ2-7, so the J call may be wrong. Germline V gives CDR1 SGDLS, CDR2 YYNGEE. CDR3 size: 17 residues. The CDR3 DNA follows: TGTGCCAGCAGCCCCCTCGGGGGTTCGGGGGCCCCCTACGAGCAGTACTTC. Its translation is CASSPLGGSGAPYEQYF.